Below, one T cell receptor beta chain is given with its context. Its antigen is not known. The data derive from a study of cytomegalovirus exposure and HLA in healthy donors. Primers included in the PCR were 60 Vbeta and 13 Jbeta primers. Sequencing was performed with immunoSEQ multiplex PCR; in TCRdb, only in-frame clones are kept and a portion is missing. The sample has some 120,000 clones; roughly 80% are singletons. Per the germline V gene, CDR1 is SGDLS and CDR2 is YYNGEE. The CDR3 has 15 amino acids. Losses at the gene ends were 2 bases for V and 2 bases for J; bases not matched to a gene: 5. Study-level points and caveats: CMV serostatus was the sole immune exposure data available. Certain sequence variants were highly shared and formed a cluster, and this cluster was likely a sequencing artifact.

This clonotype was sampled from a man younger than 35 in good health and CMV-seronegative. The sequenced sample was PBMCs. The chain couples TRBV9 to TRBJ2-7; TRBD1 matches 9 bases. CDR3 region: CASSVGQGSPYEQYF. CDR3 coding DNA: TGTGCCAGCAGCGTCGGACAGGGGAGCCCCTACGAGCAGTACTTC.